This T cell receptor beta chain came from a study of CD8 T cells in ankylosing spondylitis. For this clonotype: What it binds is unknown.

TCRdb re-derived calls from the 5' RACE reads in MiXCR, one entry per CDR3 protein. Found here are around 100,000 distinct CDR3 sequences, nearly 25% of them singletons; the top ten hold roughly 12%. General study results and limits: In ankylosing spondylitis blood, a motif of roughly 8 highly homologous TCR beta variants appeared characteristic.

This TCR derives from a male donor with ankylosing spondylitis. Input material: synovial fluid, either unsorted or a sorted T cell fraction (not recorded which).

For the CDR3, the DNA is TGTGCCAGCAGCTGGTGGCGGGGAACGTACAATGAGCAGTTCTTC. Its translation is CASSWWRGTYNEQFF. The chain has TRBV11-2 and TRBJ2-1; D is perhaps TRBD2 (6 bases). The CDR3 contains 15 residues. Deletions cut 4 bases from V and 4 bases from J, with 14 bases between. Germline values: CDR1 SGHAT, CDR2 FQNNGV.